Presented here are 13 T cell receptor beta chains from one specimen sequenced in a study of cytomegalovirus exposure and HLA in healthy donors. The PCR ran on 60 Vbeta and 13 Jbeta primers. The table came from immunoSEQ multiplex PCR; TCRdb's copy has only in-frame clones and leaves some out. This sample's table reports about 160,000 clones. Sample: PBMCs. These receptors were taken from a woman aged 60 to 75 in good health and CMV-seronegative.

V is TRBV27 and J is TRBJ1-4; D is ambiguous. V was clipped by 5 bases and J by 11 bases, with 9 bases between them. Germline assignment: CDR1 MNHEY and CDR2 SMNVEV (reference sequence). The CDR3 runs 11 residues. The CDR3, as DNA: TGTGCCAGCAGTGGGCTTGGGAAACTGTTTTTT. This translates into CASSGLGKLFF.

The chain is built from TRBV6-4 and TRBJ2-3; D not resolved. In germline, CDR1 is MRHNA, CDR2 SNTAGT. The CDR3 contains 13 residues. The V and J ends lost 7 bases and 1 base respectively, with 9 bases between them. The CDR3 DNA follows: TGTGCCAGCATGAGGCGGCGCACAGATACGCAGTATTTT. This encodes CASMRRRTDTQYF.

The rearrangement uses TRBV6-1 and TRBJ1-3; possibly TRBD1 for D (6 bases). The CDR3 is 15 residues long. The ends were cut back, 8 bases at V and 3 bases at J, with 17 bases in the middle. The germline V gene encodes CDR1 MNHNS and CDR2 SASEGT. CDR3 sequence: CASETGPRSGNTIYF. The CDR3 DNA follows: TGTGCCAGCGAGACAGGTCCTCGAAGTGGAAACACCATATATTTT.

V gene TRBV7-2 combines with J gene TRBJ2-1; 7 bases fit TRBD1. V dropped 8 bases and J dropped 4; count of bases not matched to a gene: 8. The CDR3 runs to 14 residues. Germline V gene lookup returns CDR1 SGHTA and CDR2 FQGNSA. The CDR3 DNA is TGTGCCAGCCAGGGGACAGAGGGGTACAATGAGCAGTTCTTC. Translating gives CASQGTEGYNEQFF. Looking up the rest from reference TRBV7-2 and TRBJ2-1 gives the full variable domain: GAGVSQSPSNKVTEKGKDVELRCDPISGHTALYWYRQSLGQGLEFLIYFQGNSAPDKSGLPSDRFSAERTGGSVSTLTIQRTQQEDSAVYLCASQGTEGYNEQFFGPGTRLTVL.

This rearrangement joins TRBV10-2 to TRBJ1-5; maybe TRBD1 (5 bases). The V end lost 7 bases, the J end lost 3 bases, and 13 bases lay between the germline ends. The CDR3 is made up of 14 amino acids. Germline V gene lookup returns CDR1 WSHSY and CDR2 SAAADI. This chain's CDR3 is CASTDTGYNQPQHF. As DNA, the CDR3 is TGCGCCAGCACTGATACAGGTTACAATCAGCCCCAGCATTTT.

The chain links TRBV6-6 to TRBJ1-2; perhaps TRBD1 as D (6 bases). CDR1 is MNHNY, CDR2 SVGAGI, per germline (reference sequence). The CDR3 has 13 residues. Trimming cost V 5 bases and J 2 bases, with 9 bases left between them. The CDR3 DNA is TGTGCCAGCAGTCCTGGACAGAACTATGGCTACACCTTC. Its translation is CASSPGQNYGYTF.

This sequence joins TRBV4-3 and TRBJ2-7; D perhaps matches TRBD1 (6 bases). The V gene's germline CDR1 is LGHNA and CDR2 YSLEER. The CDR3 is 14 residues long. V was trimmed by 4 bases and J by 7 bases, leaving 17 bases between them. The CDR3 DNA follows: TGCGCCAGCAGCCCTTCCACAGGGAAGAAGGAGCAGTACTTC. As protein: CASSPSTGKKEQYF.

A word on this clone: The same CDR3 also results from other DNA sequences found in this sample. The V and J genes are TRBV5-6 and TRBJ1-3, with no clear D. V lost 1 base and J 4 bases, leaving 6 bases between the germline ends. This CDR3 spans 13 amino acids. Germline V CDR1 and CDR2: SGHDT, YYEEEE. The CDR3 region is CASSLQVGNTIYF. Here the CDR3 DNA reads TGTGCCAGCAGCTTGCAGGTGGGAAACACCATATATTTT.

This chain links TRBV4-2 with TRBJ1-4; D possibly corresponds to TRBD1 (6 bases). V dropped 4 bases and J dropped 8 bases, with 23 bases sitting between them. From germline, CDR1 is LGHNA and CDR2 YNFKEQ. The CDR3 loop spans 17 amino acids. The CDR3 sequence: CASSLSPTGRSFEKLFF. CDR3 DNA sequence: TGTGCCAGCAGCCTCTCCCCAACAGGGCGATCATTCGAAAAACTGTTTTTT.

The V and J genes are TRBV30 and TRBJ2-7; 9 positions agree with TRBD2. V lost 1 base to trimming and J lost 7 bases; unmatched junction nucleotides: 14. The CDR3 is 16 amino acids. CDR1 is GTSNPN and CDR2 is SVGIG in the germline V gene (reference sequence). Here the CDR3 DNA reads TGTGCCTGGAGTGCGATAGGTCCAGCGGGAGGTAATGAGCAGTACTTC. Translating it yields CAWSAIGPAGGNEQYF.

The chain recombines TRBV7-9 with TRBJ1-2, with 10 bases fitting TRBD1. V lost 5 bases and J lost 6; bases outside the gene matches: 6. In germline, CDR1 is SEHNR, CDR2 FQNEAQ (reference sequence). The CDR3 is 14 residues long. CDR3 nucleotide sequence: TGTGCCAGCAGCGCAACCGGGACAGGGGATGGCTACACCTTC. Protein sequence: CASSATGTGDGYTF.

The chain recombines TRBV5-4 with TRBJ2-2; D gene unclear. V lost 2 bases and J 3 bases, leaving 8 bases between the germline ends. Germline V CDR1 and CDR2: SGHNT, YYREEE (reference sequence). CDR3 length equals 14 residues. This CDR3 reads CASSLPDYTGELFF. CDR3 nucleotides: TGTGCCAGCAGCTTACCAGACTACACCGGGGAGCTGTTTTTT. Based on the CDR3 plus reference TRBV5-4 and TRBJ2-2, the full variable domain is ETGVTQSPTHLIKTRGQQVTLRCSSQSGHNTVSWYQQALGQGPQFIFQYYREEENGRGNFPPRFSGLQFPNYSSELNVNALELDDSALYLCASSLPDYTGELFFGEGSRLTVL.

V and J are TRBV6-6 and TRBJ2-7; 8 positions match TRBD2. The CDR3 consists of 15 residues. Germline V gene data show CDR1 as MNHNY and CDR2 as SVGAGI (reference sequence). V shed 5 bases and J 2 bases; nucleotides not matched to a gene: 8. The CDR3 nucleotides read TGTGCCAGCAGTGGCCGGTCACTAGCGGCCTACGAGCAGTACTTC. It yields the protein CASSGRSLAAYEQYF.